This record looks at one T cell receptor (beta chain) sequence and its context. The CDR3 loop spans 15 amino acids. Germline V CDR1 and CDR2: SEHNR, FQNEAQ (reference sequence). The V and J ends lost 2 bases and 7 bases respectively, with 14 bases between them. The record originates from a study of blood T cell repertoires in COVID-19. The wider study: The origin of the acute and convalescent COVID-19 samples was the United States, Italy and Spain.

This table comes from immunoSEQ multiplex PCR, and its TCRdb copy is limited to in-frame clones, with some not included. The sample holds some 80,000 clones; around 83% are singletons and the top ten take approximately 22%. The sequence came from a woman of 80 years or more in a cohort sampled during active or convalescent COVID-19. The chain links TRBV7-9 to TRBJ1-4; D is perhaps TRBD1 (5 bases). The sample taken for sequencing was peripheral blood. The DNA of the CDR3 is TGTGCCAGCAGCTTATCGCTGGGGGGATTTGAAAAACTGTTTTTT. Amino acid sequence: CASSLSLGGFEKLFF. Full variable domain (missing parts from reference TRBV7-9 and TRBJ1-4): DTGVSQNPRHKITKRGQNVTFRCDPISEHNRLYWYRQTLGQGPEFLTYFQNEAQLEKSRLLSDRFSAERPKGSFSTLEIQRTEQGDSAMYLCASSLSLGGFEKLFFGSGTQLSVL.